This T cell receptor (beta chain) was recovered during a study of blood T cell repertoires in COVID-19. Whole-study context: Acute and convalescent COVID-19 samples came from the United States, Italy and Spain. PBMCs, B-cell-depleted T cells, or T cells were the source of the cDNA or gDNA that made up the material.

Germline V gene data show CDR1 as SGHDT and CDR2 as YYEEEE. The J segment lost 0 bases and the V segment lost 4 bases, leaving 4 bases of the junction unmatched. This CDR3 has 14 residues. Generated by immunoSEQ multiplex PCR, the TCRdb table keeps only in-frame clones and is missing some. The table includes 150,000 to 200,000 clones, 70% to 90% detected once. What was sequenced was peripheral blood. This receptor was taken from a man aged 18 to 29 who had recovered from COVID-19. The rearrangement links TRBV5-6 to TRBJ2-7; 7 bases line up with TRBD1. The CDR3 sequence: CASSRQGLSYEQYF. For the CDR3, the DNA is TGTGCCAGCAGCCGACAGGGTCTCTCCTACGAGCAGTACTTC.